This TCR beta chain was profiled in a study of blood T cell repertoires in COVID-19. The V gene end was trimmed by 7 bases and the J gene end by 4 bases; junction bases not matched to a gene: 10. The CDR3 totals 14 residues. The germline CDR1 and CDR2 sequences are SGHRS and YFSETQ. Per the original data handling: Using reference gene primer amplification, nucleated cell counts were estimated. Using immunoSEQ multiplex PCR, the repertoire was profiled, and TCRdb retains in-frame clones only, with some absent. V and J calls and clone size are as listed in that table; D and trimming were resolved from the DNA. The sample includes just over 300,000 clones, approximately 89% of them seen just once.

The V call is TRBV5-1, the J call TRBJ1-1, with 7 nucleotides matching TRBD1. The clonotype originates from a woman between 25 and 40 years old with COVID-19, enrolled during active disease. Sample: peripheral blood. CDR3 DNA sequence: TGCGCCAGCGGACGACAGGGAAGTACCACTGAAGCTTTCTTT. It is translated as CASGRQGSTTEAFF.